This entry lists 10 T cell receptor beta chains sequenced from one sample in a study of blood T cell repertoires in COVID-19. This table comes from immunoSEQ multiplex PCR, and its TCRdb copy is limited to in-frame clones, with some not included. The sample has more than 15,000 clones; around 73% are singletons. The specimen sequenced was peripheral blood. These receptors all come from a man aged 60-69 years with active or convalescent COVID-19.

This clone showed up just a few times. The same CDR3 also results from other DNA sequences found in this sample. V and J are TRBV11-2 and TRBJ1-3, with TRBD1 identical over 9 bases. This CDR3 region has 14 residues. Losses at the gene ends were 6 bases for V and 4 bases for J; bases not matched to a gene: 4. Per the germline V gene, CDR1 is SGHAT and CDR2 is FQNNGV. The CDR3 is CASSSGQGGNTIYF. The CDR3 nucleotides are TGTGCCAGCAGTTCGGGACAGGGAGGAAACACCATATATTTT.

The chain uses TRBV24-1 and TRBJ1-2, with TRBD1 matching 9 bases. V gave up 2 bases and J gave up 7 bases; unmatched junction bases: 4. CDR3 length: 14 amino acids. Germline V gives CDR1 KGHDR, CDR2 SFDVKD. CDR3 DNA: TGTGCCACCAGTGATTCCGGGACAGGGCCTGGCTACACCTTC. Residues: CATSDSGTGPGYTF.

The J gene is TRBJ2-1, the V gene TRBV11-1, with D perhaps TRBD2 (6 bases). Trimming cost V 6 bases and J 1 base, with 10 bases left between them. This CDR3 region has 14 residues. The germline gives CDR1 SGHAT, CDR2 FQDESV (reference sequence). CDR3 DNA sequence: TGTGCCAGCAGAGGTAGCGGTTCCTACAATGAGCAGTTCTTC. Its protein is CASRGSGSYNEQFF.

V is TRBV30 and J is TRBJ1-2, with 9 bases that match TRBD1. Per the germline V gene, CDR1 is GTSNPN and CDR2 is SVGIG (reference sequence). The V segment lost 6 bases and the J segment 8 bases; nucleotides outside the gene matches: 7. The CDR3 runs 12 residues. CDR3 nucleotides: TGTGCCTGCAAGGACAGGGGAGGCGGCTACACCTTC. Translating it yields CACKDRGGGYTF. Filled out from reference TRBV30 and TRBJ1-2, the complete variable domain reads SQTIHQWPATLVQPVGSPLSLECTVEGTSNPNLYWYRQAAGRGLQLLFYSVGIGQISSEVPQNLSASRPQDRQFILSSKKLLLSDSGFYLCACKDRGGGYTFGSGTRLTVV.

The CDR3 reads CASLLTGGAGANVLTF. Written as DNA, the CDR3 is TGTGCCAGCCTTTTAACAGGGGGCGCTGGGGCCAACGTCCTGACTTTC. This sequence joins TRBV7-3 and TRBJ2-6, with 9 positions matching TRBD1. Germline V gene lookup returns CDR1 SGHTA and CDR2 FQGTGA. The CDR3 length is 16 residues. The trim removed 8 bases at V and 2 bases at J, leaving 7 bases unmatched.

CDR3 protein: CASSLIGGYGNTIYF. CDR3 DNA: TGTGCCAGCAGCTTAATAGGAGGGTATGGAAACACCATATATTTT. The V gene is TRBV7-2, the J gene TRBJ1-3; no firm D call. Germline V gene sequence: CDR1 SGHTA, CDR2 FQGNSA. The CDR3 extends over 15 amino acids. V was trimmed by 2 bases and J by 3 bases, leaving 11 bases between them.

The genes are TRBV4-1 and TRBJ2-7, with 7 bases identical to TRBD1. This CDR3 is built from 14 residues. CDR1 and CDR2 from the germline V gene are MGHRA and YSYEKL. The trim removed 2 bases at V and 6 bases at J, leaving 7 bases unmatched. CDR3 protein: CASSQPGQRSEQYF. The DNA of the CDR3 is TGCGCCAGCAGCCAACCGGGACAGCGTTCCGAGCAGTACTTC.

This chain links TRBV19 with TRBJ1-5; TRBD1 agrees at 8 bases. Germline V gene lookup returns CDR1 LNHDA and CDR2 SQIVND (reference sequence). There are 16 residues in the CDR3. The V and J ends lost 2 bases and 2 bases, in that order; junction bases with no gene match: 5. The CDR3 is CASSITGGGGNQPQHF. Written as DNA, the CDR3 is TGTGCCAGTAGTATAACAGGGGGGGGCGGCAATCAGCCCCAGCATTTT.

V usage is TRBV3-1 (or the pseudogene TRBV3-2) and J usage is TRBJ2-3; TRBD2 might be the D (5 bases). Trimming removed 0 bases at V and 6 bases at J, with 16 bases between. The CDR3 extends over 16 amino acids. Germline V lookup: CDR1 LGHDT, CDR2 YNNKEL (reference sequence). CDR3 sequence (DNA): TGTGCCAGCAGCCAAGATCGCGACTACCGGCGGGATACGCAGTATTTT. It encodes CASSQDRDYRRDTQYF.

This clone occurred a few times. The chain couples TRBV7-8 to TRBJ2-2, with TRBD2 matching 11 bases. The germline V gene has CDR1 SGHVS and CDR2 FQNEAQ. After removal of 11 bases from V and 6 bases from J, the junction contained 11 bases not matched to a gene. The CDR3 runs 15 residues. CDR3 loop: CASRRTSGYSGELFF. The DNA for the CDR3 is TGTGCCTCGAGACGGACTAGCGGGTATTCCGGGGAGCTGTTTTTT.